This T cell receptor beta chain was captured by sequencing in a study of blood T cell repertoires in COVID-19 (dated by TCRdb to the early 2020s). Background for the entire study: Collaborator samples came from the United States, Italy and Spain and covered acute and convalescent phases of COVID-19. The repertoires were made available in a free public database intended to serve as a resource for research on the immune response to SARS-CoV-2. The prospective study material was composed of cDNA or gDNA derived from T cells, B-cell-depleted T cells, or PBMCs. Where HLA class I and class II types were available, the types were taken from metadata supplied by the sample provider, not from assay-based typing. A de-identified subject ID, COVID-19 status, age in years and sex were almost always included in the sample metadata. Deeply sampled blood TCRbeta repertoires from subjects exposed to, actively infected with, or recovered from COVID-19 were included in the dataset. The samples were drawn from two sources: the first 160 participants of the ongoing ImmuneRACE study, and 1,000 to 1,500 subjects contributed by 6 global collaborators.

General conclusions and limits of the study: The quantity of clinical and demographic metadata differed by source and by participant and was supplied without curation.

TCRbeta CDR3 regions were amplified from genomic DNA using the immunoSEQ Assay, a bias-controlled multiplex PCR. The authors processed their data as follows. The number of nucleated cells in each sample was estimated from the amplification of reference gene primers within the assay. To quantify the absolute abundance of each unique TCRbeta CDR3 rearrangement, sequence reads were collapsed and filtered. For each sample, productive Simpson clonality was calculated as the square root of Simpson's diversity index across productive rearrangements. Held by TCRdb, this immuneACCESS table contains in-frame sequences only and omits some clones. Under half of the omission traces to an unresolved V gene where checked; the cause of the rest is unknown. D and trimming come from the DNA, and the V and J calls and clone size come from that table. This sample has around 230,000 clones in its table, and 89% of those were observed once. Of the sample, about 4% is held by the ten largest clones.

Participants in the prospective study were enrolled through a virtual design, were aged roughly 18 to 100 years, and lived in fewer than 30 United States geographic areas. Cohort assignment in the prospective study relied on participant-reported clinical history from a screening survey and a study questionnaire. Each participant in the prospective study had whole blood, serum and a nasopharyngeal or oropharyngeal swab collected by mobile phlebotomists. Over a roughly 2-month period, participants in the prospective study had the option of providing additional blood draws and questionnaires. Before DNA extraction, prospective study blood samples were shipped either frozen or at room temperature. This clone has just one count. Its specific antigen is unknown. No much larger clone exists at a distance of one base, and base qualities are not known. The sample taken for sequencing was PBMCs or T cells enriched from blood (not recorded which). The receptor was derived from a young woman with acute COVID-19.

The bases read TGTGCCAGCAGCTTAGGGACAGGGTTCTCCGGGGAGCTGTTTTTT. This sequence encodes CASSLGTGFSGELFF. The rearranged chain carries TRBV7-9 and TRBJ2-2; TRBD1 lines up with 8 middle nucleotides. Compared with germline, V lacks 1 base and J lacks 6 bases; bases without a gene match: 4. The CDR3 goes from the cysteine to the phenylalanine over 15 residues. CDR3 DNA is the only sequence kept; it has 45 bases, read in frame from the first base. CDR1 and CDR2 (SEHNR, FQNEAQ) derive from the germline V gene (reference sequence).